This T cell receptor beta chain was found in a study of blood T cells in healthy people across ages. As for this clonotype: Its antigen is still unknown.

It was with a sample-barcoded 5' primer and a J-beta primer mix that a second PCR of roughly 7 to 12 cycles was run. TCRdb processed the 5' RACE reads anew with MiXCR; each CDR3 protein has one entry. The sample records roughly 680,000 distinct CDR3 sequences, 45% to 60% being singletons. Whole-study results and caveats: A roughly linear fall in TCR beta diversity per million T cells was seen with increasing age. Whereas aged donors had fewer naive CD4+ cells, long-lived donors had more of them and higher diversity. What prevented conclusive comparison of naive and antigen-experienced cells was that PBMCs were unsorted. No one knew whether donors had CMV, which possibly confounded expanded clonotype changes.

Trimming stripped 5 bases from V and 0 bases from J, with 14 bases between. This CDR3 region has 15 residues. Germline loops: CDR1 SGHTA, CDR2 FQGNSA. The chain is built from TRBV7-2 and TRBJ2-7; tentative D call: TRBD1 (7 bases). The sample consisted of blood. The sequence was obtained from a woman at least 80 years old in good health. The CDR3 here is CASSTGAGTSYEQYF. Here the CDR3 DNA reads TGTGCCAGCAGCACAGGGGCGGGGACCTCCTACGAGCAGTACTTC.